The source of this T cell receptor beta chain is a study of OX40 agonist ivuxolimab in advanced cancers. The overall study: Patients were treated with intravenous ivuxolimab, dosed at 0.01 to 10 mg/kg and infused every 2 weeks. Recorded diagnoses for dose-escalation patients were hepatocellular carcinoma, melanoma, renal cell or head and neck cancer.

V lost 5 bases and J 1 base, leaving 6 bases between the germline ends. Germline V gene sequence: CDR1 MRHNA, CDR2 SNTAGT. There are 13 residues in the CDR3. Method: immunoSEQ multiplex PCR; TCRdb's copy keeps in-frame clones and lacks some. In the table there are about 69,000 clones, around 90% of which are singletons. This receptor was obtained from an adult with an advanced solid tumor such as melanoma, head and neck, liver or kidney cancer. This sample comprised CD4+ or CD8+ T cells sorted from blood, obtained in a trial of the OX40 agonist ivuxolimab. V is TRBV6-4 and J is TRBJ1-5; D is undetermined. CDR3 region: CASSLASNQPQHF. The CDR3 DNA follows: TGTGCCAGCAGTTTGGCAAGCAATCAGCCCCAGCATTTT.